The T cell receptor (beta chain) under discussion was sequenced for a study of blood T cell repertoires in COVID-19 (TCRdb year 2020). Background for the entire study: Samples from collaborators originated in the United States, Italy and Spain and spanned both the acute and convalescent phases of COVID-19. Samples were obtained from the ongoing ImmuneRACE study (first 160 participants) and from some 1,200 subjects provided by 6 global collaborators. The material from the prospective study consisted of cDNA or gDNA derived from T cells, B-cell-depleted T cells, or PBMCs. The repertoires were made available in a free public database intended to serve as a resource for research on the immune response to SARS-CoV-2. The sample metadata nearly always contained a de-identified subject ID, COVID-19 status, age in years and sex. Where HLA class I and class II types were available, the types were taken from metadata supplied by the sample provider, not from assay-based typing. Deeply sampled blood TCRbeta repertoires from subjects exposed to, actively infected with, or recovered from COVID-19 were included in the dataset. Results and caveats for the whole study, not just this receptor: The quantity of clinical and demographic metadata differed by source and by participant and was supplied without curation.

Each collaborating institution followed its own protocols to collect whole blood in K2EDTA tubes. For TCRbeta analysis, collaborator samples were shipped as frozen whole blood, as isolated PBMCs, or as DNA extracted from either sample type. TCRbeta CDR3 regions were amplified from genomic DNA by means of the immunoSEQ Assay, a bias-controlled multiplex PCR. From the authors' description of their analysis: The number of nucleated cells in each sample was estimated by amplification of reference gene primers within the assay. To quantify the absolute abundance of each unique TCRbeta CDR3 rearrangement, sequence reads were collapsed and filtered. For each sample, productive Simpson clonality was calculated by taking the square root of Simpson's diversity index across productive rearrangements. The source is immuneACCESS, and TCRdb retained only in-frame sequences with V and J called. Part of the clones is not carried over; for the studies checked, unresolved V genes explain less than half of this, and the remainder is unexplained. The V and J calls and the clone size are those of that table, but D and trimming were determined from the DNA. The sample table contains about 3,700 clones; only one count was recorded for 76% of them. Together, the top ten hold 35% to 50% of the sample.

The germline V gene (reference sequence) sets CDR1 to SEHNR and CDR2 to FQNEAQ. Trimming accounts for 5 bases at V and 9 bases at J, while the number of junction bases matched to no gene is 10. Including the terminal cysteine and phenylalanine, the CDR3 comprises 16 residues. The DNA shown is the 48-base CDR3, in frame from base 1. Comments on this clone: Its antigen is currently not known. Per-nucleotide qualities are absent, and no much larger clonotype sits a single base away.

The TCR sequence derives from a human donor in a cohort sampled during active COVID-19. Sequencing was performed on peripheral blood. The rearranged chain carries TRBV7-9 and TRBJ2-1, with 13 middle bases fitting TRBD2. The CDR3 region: CASSPQGTSGKAEQFF. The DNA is TGTGCCAGCAGCCCTCAGGGGACTAGCGGGAAAGCTGAGCAGTTCTTC.